The present TCR beta chain was sequenced within a study of T cell responses to AZD1222 COVID-19 vaccine. Comments on this clone: Its antigen is unknown.

The method was immunoSEQ multiplex PCR; TCRdb's version includes in-frame clones alone and lacks a portion of them. Here the sample spans approximately 170,000 clones, about 90% being singletons. Doses given second, at about 4 or about 12 weeks, were pooled. Trimming removed 3 bases at V and 5 bases at J, with 19 bases between. Germline V CDR1 and CDR2: SGDLS, YYNGEE. The CDR3 contains 16 residues. The study's findings and limits: Donors skewed white British and female; clonal diversity was possibly underestimated. Epitopes outside B.1.351 and B.1.1.7 mutated regions reportedly drew nearly half of spike TCRs.

The V gene is TRBV9, the J gene TRBJ2-3; D assignment may be TRBD1 or TRBD2 (5 bases each). The clonotype originates from an adult who received the AZD1222 COVID-19 vaccine. The sample here was peripheral blood, taken 28 days after the second AZD1222 dose. CDR3 coding DNA: TGTGCCAGCAGCGCCTTAACGGGGTCGACAGTAGATACGCAGTATTTT. Translating it yields CASSALTGSTVDTQYF.